This record concerns one T cell receptor beta chain sequence. CDR3 length equals 13 residues. Trimming at V came to 8 bases and at J to 3 bases, leaving 4 bases not matched to a gene. The germline gives CDR1 MNHEY, CDR2 SMNVEV (reference sequence). The sample comes from a study of blood T cell repertoires in COVID-19. Study-level information: Specimens from acute and convalescent COVID-19 originated in the United States, Italy and Spain. The analysed material was cDNA or gDNA that came from T cells, B-cell-depleted T cells, or PBMCs.

In the original analysis: Reference gene primer amplification in the assay estimated nucleated cell counts. Measured with immunoSEQ multiplex PCR; TCRdb has only the in-frame clones, and not every one. V, J and clone size reflect that table, while D and trimming were determined from the DNA. The data contain about 300,000 clones, about 91% of them singletons. During active infection, Seattle patients enrolled and were then monitored through disease. Sequencing was done on a sample of peripheral blood. The chain carries TRBV27 and TRBJ2-1; 7 bases are shared with TRBD2. The TCR comes from a woman in her 30s with COVID-19, enrolled during active disease. Here the CDR3 DNA reads TGTGCCAGCTCCCAGCGGGGCTACAATGAGCAGTTCTTC. It codes for CASSQRGYNEQFF.